Detailed here is one T cell receptor (beta chain). Its antigen is unknown. Trimming took 0 bases from V and 6 from J; bases not matched to a gene: 6. Germline V gene sequence: CDR1 MGHRA, CDR2 YSYEKL. The CDR3 contains 15 residues. This specimen belongs to a study of CD8+ T cells in alopecia areata. About the study: Treated individuals took tofacitinib by mouth, 5 to 10 mg twice daily. Study-level points and caveats: Scalp clonality and expanded CD8+ clones among the top 100 showed significant decreases with tofacitinib.

Sequencing relied on a cDNA template that was reverse transcribed from extracted RNA. Method: immunoSEQ multiplex PCR; TCRdb's copy keeps in-frame clones and lacks some. The repertoire holds about 94,000 clones, about 70% seen once, with 17% in the top ten. Treatment of the sample: oral pan-JAK inhibitor, 5-10 mg twice daily. As part of sample collection, lesional scalp punch biopsies and peripheral blood were taken from alopecia areata patients. PBMCs were stained for CD3, CD4 and CD8, and CD4+ and CD8+ T cells were sorted. This chain connects TRBV4-1 to TRBJ2-7, with 9 positions matching TRBD2. Sequencing was performed on CD8+ T cells sorted from blood, taken around week 44, from a patient treated with tofacitinib. The receptor was derived from a human donor with alopecia areata. The CDR3 loop reads CASSQELGLAREQYF. DNA for the CDR3: TGCGCCAGCAGCCAAGAATTGGGACTAGCCCGCGAGCAGTACTTC.